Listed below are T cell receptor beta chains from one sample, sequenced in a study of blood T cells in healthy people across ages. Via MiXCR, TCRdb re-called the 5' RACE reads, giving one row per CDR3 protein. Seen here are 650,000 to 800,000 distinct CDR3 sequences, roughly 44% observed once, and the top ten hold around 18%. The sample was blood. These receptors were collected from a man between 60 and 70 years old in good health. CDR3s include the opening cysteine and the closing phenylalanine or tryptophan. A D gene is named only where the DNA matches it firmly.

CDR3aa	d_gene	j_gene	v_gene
CACSPGLIDTQYF	-	TRBJ2-3	TRBV10-1
CATSDPIGETQYF	-	TRBJ2-5	TRBV24-1
CASTPGITNIQYF	-	TRBJ2-4	TRBV6-6
CASSFRLTGSYEQYF	-	TRBJ2-7	TRBV5-1
CASTYSGAGANVLTF	-	TRBJ2-6	TRBV9
CASSLGLTDFYNEQFF	-	TRBJ2-1	TRBV7-9
CASSRARQETQYF	-	TRBJ2-5	TRBV11-1
CASSLVLAGIETQYF	TRBD2	TRBJ2-5	TRBV5-6
CASSWTSSYEQYF	-	TRBJ2-7	TRBV12-3/TRBV12-4
CASRLIGAGSYNEQFF	-	TRBJ2-1	TRBV7-2
CASSPFADSRTSSYEQYF	-	TRBJ2-7	TRBV5-1
CASSTRTGTGGEKLFF	-	TRBJ1-4	TRBV7-2